The T cell receptor beta chain described here comes from a study of shared clonotypes between healthy human individuals. General study findings and limits: Naive subsets typically showed greater estimated richness than memory subsets. What limited the represented genetic and exposure-history diversity was the small number of donors.

Over several immunoSEQ plates, each subset's genomic DNA was distributed in even portions. Assay: immunoSEQ multiplex PCR; the TCRdb copy retains only in-frame clones and omits some. The sample has 2 million to 3 million clones, approximately 93% seen once. About this clone: Its antigen remains unknown.

Sequenced input: naive CD4+ T cells from PBMCs. Stated subset: CD45RA+ positively selected. The sequence was collected from a man aged 18 to 35 in good health. Some clones in this sample may be carry-over from other donors' samples.

CDR3: CASSRTSGALGEQYF. CDR3 nucleotides: TGCGCCAGCAGCAGAACTAGCGGGGCCCTCGGGGAGCAGTACTTC. V gene TRBV4-1 combines with J gene TRBJ2-7; 10 bases align to TRBD2. Trimming took 5 bases from V and 7 from J; bases not matched to a gene: 11. Germline lookup yields CDR1 MGHRA and CDR2 YSYEKL. This CDR3 comprises 15 residues.